The table lists the clone carrying this T cell receptor (beta chain) with a few counts. Its antigen is not known. CDR1 and CDR2 from the germline V gene are LGHNA and YSLEER. CDR3 length equals 14 residues. Trimming removed 5 bases from V and 1 base from J, with 11 bases in between. This entry belongs to a study of early T cells in non-severe SARS-CoV-2 infection. Study as a whole: Unpaired chains resulted from sequencing bulk RNA of unsorted whole blood.

Molecules of cDNA were individually given unique molecular identifiers that were attached to them. TCRdb passed the 5' RACE reads through MiXCR, listing each CDR3 protein once. The repertoire includes 100,000 or so distinct CDR3 sequences, about an eighth of them detected once, and over 5% sits in the top ten. General observations from the study: Anti-spike CD8 responses were favored by VDJdb matching, which missed private and CD4 specificities.

Material for sequencing was whole blood. This chain uses TRBV4-3 with TRBJ1-1; D might be TRBD1 (6 bases). This receptor was obtained from an adult who was a healthcare worker with PCR-confirmed SARS-CoV-2 infection or an uninfected control (not recorded which). The CDR3 DNA reads TGCGCCAGCAGCGAGACAGGCCAGAACACTGAAGCTTTCTTT. This codes for CASSETGQNTEAFF.